The rows below give T cell receptor beta chains drawn from one sample of a study of T cells in Graves' hyperthyroidism and ophthalmopathy. TCRdb recomputed calls from the multiplex PCR reads with MiXCR, one row per CDR3 protein. In the table there are approximately 330,000 distinct CDR3 sequences, 15% to 20% of which are singletons. Sample: blood. These receptors were taken from a woman in her 50s with Graves' hyperthyroidism. Both conserved end residues are part of each CDR3. Each record gives: D gene, V gene, J gene, clone size, CDR3 DNA, CDR3 protein. The D gene is left open where the match is weak. Clone size is not always given. Where it is, it says once, few, many or a class for expanded clones.

>.|TRBV7-9|TRBJ1-1|few
TGTGCCAGCAGCTTGGACGGTCCTGAAGCTTTCTTT
CASSLDGPEAFF
>.|TRBV28|TRBJ1-2|many
TGTGCCAGCACCCGAGGGAGGGACGGCTACACCTTC
CASTRGRDGYTF
>.|TRBV30|TRBJ2-7|many
TGTGCCTGGAGTGGGACCAGGGTCGGGGAGCAGTACTTC
CAWSGTRVGEQYF
>.|TRBV3-1|TRBJ2-6|.
TGTGCCAGCAGCCAAGAGGCACGGGCAGGAGTCTCTGGGGCCAACGTCCTGACTTTC
CASSQEARAGVSGANVLTF
>.|TRBV28|TRBJ2-7|once
TGTGCCGGACAACGACAACCCGGGACGGGATCTACCTACGAGCAGTACTTC
CAGQRQPGTGSTYEQYF
>.|TRBV27|TRBJ1-5|many
TGTGCCAGCACCCGGACGCTGACAGCTAGCAATCAGCCCCAGCATTTT
CASTRTLTASNQPQHF
>.|TRBV28|TRBJ2-1|many
TGTGCCAGCAGTTTAAGGGGGGGAGAGGAGCAGTTCTTC
CASSLRGGEEQFF
>TRBD2|TRBV5-1|TRBJ2-4|many
TGCGCCAGCAGCACAAGCGGGAGAGCCAAAAACATTCAGTACTTC
CASSTSGRAKNIQYF
>.|TRBV7-8|TRBJ1-1|.
TGTGCCAGCAGCGCCCTTGGGGGTGGAGGAACTGAAGCTTCCTTT
CASSALGGGGTEASF
>.|TRBV24-1|TRBJ1-1|.
TGTGCCACCTGGGACGGGAACACTGAAGCTTTCTTT
CATWDGNTEAFF
>TRBD2|TRBV5-4|TRBJ2-2|.
TGTGCCAGCAGCCGGGGGGTAGCGGCAAACACCGGGGAGCTGTTTTTT
CASSRGVAANTGELFF
>.|TRBV7-8|TRBJ2-5|many
TGTGCCAGCAGCTTCGAAGGGGGAGAGACCCAGTACTTC
CASSFEGGETQYF
>.|TRBV5-1|TRBJ1-2|few
TGCGCCAGCAGCTTAGAGGGGGGAAATGGCTACACCTTC
CASSLEGGNGYTF
>.|TRBV12-3/TRBV12-4|TRBJ1-2|few
TGTGCCAGCAGACAATCTCAGGCTTGGGGGGACTATGGCTACACCTTC
CASRQSQAWGDYGYTF
>.|TRBV28|TRBJ1-1|.
TGTGCCAGCAGTTTAGCAGGGCCCCCGACGAACACTGAAGCTTTCTTT
CASSLAGPPTNTEAFF
>TRBD2|TRBV6-1|TRBJ2-1|few
TGTGCCAGCAGTCCCGGACTAGCGGGAAGGCGTACGGAGTTCTTC
CASSPGLAGRRTEFF
>TRBD2|TRBV20-1|TRBJ2-5|few
TGCAGTGCTAGAGATGGGACTAGCGTGCTACAAGAGACCCAGTACTTC
CSARDGTSVLQETQYF
>.|TRBV15|TRBJ1-6|few
TGTGCCACCAGCAGAGGAGGGAATTCACCCCTCCACTTT
CATSRGGNSPLHF
>TRBD1|TRBV4-1|TRBJ1-4|few
TGCGCCAGCAGCCGGATTGAAGGGGGCGCGGATGAAAAACTGTTTTTT
CASSRIEGGADEKLFF
>.|TRBV10-3|TRBJ1-1|many
TGTGCCATCAGTGACAGGGGTAACGCTGAAGCTTTCTTT
CAISDRGNAEAFF
>.|TRBV3-1|TRBJ1-6|many
TGTGCCAGCAGCCAAGAGGGGAGGGGTAGGTCACCCCTCCACTTT
CASSQEGRGRSPLHF
>TRBD2|TRBV9|TRBJ2-1|.
TGTGCCAGCAGTCGGACTAGCGGGGGGGCGACGTCCAATGAGCAGTTCTTC
CASSRTSGGATSNEQFF
>TRBD1|TRBV6-1|TRBJ2-7|few
TGTGCCAGCAGTAAAAGCCGGGACAGCACCTACGAGCAGTACTTC
CASSKSRDSTYEQYF
>.|TRBV27|TRBJ2-1|.
TGTGCCAGCAGTTCGTCAGTTAAATCCTACAATGAGCAGTTCTTC
CASSSSVKSYNEQFF
>TRBD2|TRBV7-2|TRBJ2-3|many
TGTGCCAGCAGCGCCTCCGGGACTAGCGGGAGGAGGAGGCAGTATTTT
CASSASGTSGRRRQYF
>.|TRBV7-9|TRBJ1-5|few
TGTGCCAGCAGCTTGACAGGCGAAATCCAGCCCCAGCATTTT
CASSLTGEIQPQHF
>TRBD2|TRBV3-1|TRBJ2-5|many
TGTGCCAGCAGCCCCAACCGGGGGGGGGGCGGTAGGGAGACCCAGTACTTC
CASSPNRGGGGRETQYF
>.|TRBV29-1|TRBJ2-7|many
TGCAGCGTTGAGGAGGACAGCTACGAGCAGTACTTC
CSVEEDSYEQYF
>TRBD2|TRBV24-1|TRBJ2-1|many
TGTGCCACCAGTGATTTTAGCGGGAGAGGGTACAATGAGCAGTTCTTC
CATSDFSGRGYNEQFF
>.|TRBV2|TRBJ2-3|many
TGTGCCAGCAGTGGAGATGGGGGCGGCTCTCAAGGAGCTAGCACAGATACGCAGTATTTT
CASSGDGGGSQGASTDTQYF
>TRBD2|TRBV24-1|TRBJ2-1|many
TGTGCCACCAGTGATGTGGGTCTTAGCGGGAGGGCGAACAATGAGCAGTTCTTC
CATSDVGLSGRANNEQFF
>TRBD1|TRBV6-1|TRBJ1-2|few
TGTGCCAGCAGTCCCAGGGGGCCAGGCTATGGCTACACCTTC
CASSPRGPGYGYTF
>TRBD2|TRBV6-2/TRBV6-3|TRBJ2-3|.
TGTGCCAGCAGACCGCGGACTAGCGGGGACAACACAGATACGCAGTATTTT
CASRPRTSGDNTDTQYF